This T cell receptor (beta chain) was sequenced during a study of regulatory T cells in long-lasting Graves disease. Arm-PCR of CDR3 regions with iRepertoire HTBI primers generated TCR beta libraries. One entry per CDR3 protein results from TCRdb running MiXCR on the multiplex PCR reads. The data hold roughly 560,000 distinct CDR3 sequences, with 15% to 20% observed a single time. Time point indicated: newly diagnosed GD, antithyroid drugs for less than 3 months. PBMC-extracted RNA yielded the TCR library. In this sample, this clonotype turned up many times. There are 12 residues in the CDR3. Trimming took off 7 bases at V and 1 base at J, with 10 bases between the two ends. Germline CDR1 and CDR2: SQVTM and ANQGSEA. The data were also submitted as part of a second study, on T cells in Graves' hyperthyroidism and ophthalmopathy.

This material consisted of peripheral blood mononuclear cells (PBMCs), taken at new diagnosis, from a patient treated with antithyroid drugs. This clonotype was sampled from a woman aged 35-60 years with Graves disease. The rearrangement joins TRBV29-1 to TRBJ1-1, with D hard to call. The CDR3 loop reads CSGTAANTEAFF. In nucleotides, the CDR3 is TGCAGCGGGACGGCCGCGAACACTGAAGCTTTCTTT.